This entry describes one T cell receptor (beta chain). The antigen is unknown. These data are taken from a study of long-term antiretroviral therapy in people with HIV. The assay, immunoSEQ v3.0, was run at survey level. Per sample, sequencing targeted roughly 35,000-50,000 T-cell genomes. The table came from immunoSEQ multiplex PCR; TCRdb's copy has only in-frame clones and leaves some out. Seen here are around 15,000 clones, over 70% observed once, and the top ten hold approximately 15%. Broader study findings: Spans of CDR3 length were tighter for HIV repertoires than for controls.

The input for sequencing was unsorted PBMCs, taken 1.5 years before starting antiretroviral therapy. The TCR was taken from a woman in her forties or fifties with HIV.

DNA of the CDR3: TGTGCCAGCAGTGACAGAACGACAGGGAACTATGGCTACACCTTC. This gives the protein CASSDRTTGNYGYTF. V and J are TRBV6-1 and TRBJ1-2; 7 bases match TRBD1. This CDR3 has 15 residues. The junction had 6 bases not matched to a gene; V was cut back by 3 bases and J by 2 bases. From germline, CDR1 is MNHNS and CDR2 SASEGT.